A single sample is the source of the 28 T cell receptor beta chains below, sequenced in a study of HIV-infected children after antiretroviral therapy interruption. Treatment given: PENTA 11 planned treatment interruption arm or continuous ART arm. Unique molecular identifiers were included in an RNA-based 3' RACE TCR library. TCRdb ran MiXCR on the 3' RACE reads and lists one entry per CDR3 protein. The sample yields 15,000 to 16,000 distinct CDR3 sequences, roughly 3.4% seen once. The sequencing used CD45RA+ CD4+ T cells from PBMCs, collected from a donor given antiretroviral therapy, either interrupted or continuous. Stated subset: naive CD4+ CD45RA+ CD45RO- T cells. All receptors come from a child under 18 with HIV.

As concerns this clonotype: This could be a read error, since a much larger clone is one nucleotide away. The chain has TRBV12-3 or TRBV12-4 and TRBJ1-5; D gene ambiguous. This CDR3 spans 14 amino acids. In nucleotides, the CDR3 is TGTGCCAGCAGTTTGTTAGGGCGGAATCAGCCCCAGCGTTTT. It encodes CASSLLGRNQPQRF.

This chain joins TRBV20-1 and TRBJ1-1; unclear D gene. Looked up from germline, CDR1 is DFQATT and CDR2 is SNEGSKA (reference sequence). The germline V and J ends were trimmed by 1 base and 1 base, with 10 bases remaining between them. This CDR3 is built from 14 residues. The CDR3 region has the DNA TGCAGTGCTAGAGGGGGAGCGGGGAACACTGAAGCTTTCTTT. Translated, it gives CSARGGAGNTEAFF.

This clonotype was observed many times. J is TRBJ2-1 and V is TRBV20-1; D is unclear. In germline, CDR1 is DFQATT, CDR2 SNEGSKA (reference sequence). This CDR3 is 14 amino acids long. Trimming removed 7 bases at V and 3 bases at J, with 16 bases between. The CDR3 is CSGQPPSVYNEQFF. The CDR3 DNA reads TGCAGTGGGCAGCCCCCGTCGGTCTACAATGAGCAGTTCTTC.

The chain couples TRBV14 to TRBJ1-3; D is ambiguous. The germline V gene has CDR1 SGHDN and CDR2 FVKESK. CDR3 length: 14 residues. V shed 3 bases and J shed 3 bases, with 9 bases lying between them. The CDR3 sequence is CASSQNLYGNTIYF. For the CDR3, the DNA is TGTGCCAGCAGCCAGAATCTTTATGGAAACACCATATATTTT.

The table lists this clonotype with many counts. DNA for the CDR3: TGCAGCGTTGAAACGGGGGCAATTGGAAACACCATATATTTT. It yields the protein CSVETGAIGNTIYF. The rearrangement uses TRBV29-1 and TRBJ1-3, with D perhaps matching TRBD1 (6 bases). The CDR3 length is 14 residues. The V gene lost 2 bases and the J gene lost 3 bases, with 11 bases spanning the gap. CDR1 SQVTM and CDR2 ANQGSEA come from the germline V gene.

At least ten counts were recorded for this clonotype. The gene calls are TRBV6-6 and TRBJ2-1, with no clear D. The V and J ends lost 5 bases and 9 bases respectively, with 17 bases between them. Germline V gene lookup returns CDR1 MNHNY and CDR2 SVGAGI (reference sequence). This CDR3 comprises 14 residues. The CDR3 bases are TGTGCCAGCAGTGATGGCCAGAACTATGCTGAGCAGTTCTTC. Its translation: CASSDGQNYAEQFF.

This clonotype showed up many times. The chain has TRBV12-3 or TRBV12-4 and TRBJ1-5, with D possibly TRBD1 on 6 matching bases. CDR3 length equals 15 residues. V was trimmed by 6 bases and J by 1 base, leaving 13 bases between them. CDR3: CASSSIGQSNQPQHF. CDR3 bases: TGTGCCAGCAGCTCCATCGGACAGAGCAATCAGCCCCAGCATTTT.

This clonotype was seen many times. V is TRBV2 and J is TRBJ2-3; possible D gene TRBD1, 6 bases. The CDR3 is 15 residues long. Trimming shortened V by 7 bases and J by 2 bases, and 16 bases separated the two germline ends. Per germline, CDR1 SNHLY and CDR2 FYNNEI. This CDR3 is CASTLRRQDTDTQYF. DNA for the CDR3: TGTGCCAGCACGCTTCGGAGACAGGACACAGATACGCAGTATTTT.

This clonotype was observed at least ten times. J is TRBJ2-3 and V is TRBV10-3, with 7 bases that match TRBD2. Per the germline V gene, CDR1 is ENHRY and CDR2 is SYGVKD. The V segment lost 4 bases and the J segment 1 base; nucleotides outside the gene matches: 2. The CDR3 has 14 amino acids. Here the CDR3 DNA reads TGTGCCATCAGTGGGACTAGTCGCACAGATACGCAGTATTTT. It specifies CAISGTSRTDTQYF.

There are many counts of this clonotype. The chain has TRBV2 and TRBJ1-3; the D is unclear. The CDR3 consists of 14 residues. The V gene lost 10 bases and the J gene lost 0 bases, with 13 bases spanning the gap. Germline values: CDR1 SNHLY, CDR2 FYNNEI. This chain's CDR3 is CANKEGFSGNTIYF. CDR3 DNA: TGTGCCAACAAGGAGGGTTTCTCTGGAAACACCATATATTTT.

This clonotype has more than one count but fewer than ten. The rearrangement links TRBV27 to TRBJ1-1; 8 positions agree with TRBD1. Trimming removed 4 bases from V and 5 bases from J; junction bases left unmatched: 6. The CDR3 runs 14 residues. Per the germline V gene, CDR1 is MNHEY and CDR2 is SMNVEV (reference sequence). CDR3 loop: CASSYLHRGTEAFF. The DNA of the CDR3 is TGTGCCAGCAGTTACCTGCACAGGGGGACTGAAGCTTTCTTT.

This clonotype occurred a few times. J is TRBJ1-5 and V is TRBV12-3 or TRBV12-4, with D possibly being TRBD1 (5 bases). The CDR3 runs 14 residues. With 2 bases removed from V and 5 bases from J, the gap between germline ends came to 10 bases. CDR3 region: CASSLTGEDQPQHF. Written as DNA, the CDR3 is TGTGCCAGCAGTTTAACGGGGGAAGATCAGCCCCAGCATTTT.

This clonotype appeared many times. The chain combines TRBV15 with TRBJ2-7; 7 nucleotides align to TRBD2. There are 14 residues in the CDR3. Trimming cost V 6 bases and J 2 bases; bases outside gene matches: 7. Germline V gene sequence: CDR1 LNHNV, CDR2 YYDKDF (reference sequence). CDR3 in amino acids: CATSFLAGTYEQYF. As DNA, the CDR3 is TGTGCCACCAGTTTTTTAGCGGGTACCTACGAGCAGTACTTC.

This clonotype was seen many times. V gene TRBV25-1 combines with J gene TRBJ2-5; D may be TRBD2 (6 bases). Germline lookup yields CDR1 MGHDK and CDR2 SYGVNS. There are 15 residues in the CDR3. V was pared by 8 bases and J by 4 bases, with 20 bases between. CDR3 nucleotide sequence: TGTGCCAGCGCATGGGCCTTAGGAGGGTCAGAGACCCAGTACTTC. This encodes CASAWALGGSETQYF.

This clonotype was counted ten times or more. This sequence joins TRBV7-2 and TRBJ1-1; a weak D match, TRBD1 (5 bases). The CDR3 contains 14 residues. Germline CDR1 reads SGHTA; CDR2 reads FQGNSA. Trimming removed 0 bases at V and 4 bases at J, with 9 bases between. In nucleotides, the CDR3 is TGTGCCAGCAGCTTAGCCACCCAGGGCACTGAAGCTTTCTTT. Amino acids: CASSLATQGTEAFF.

There are many counts of this clonotype. The rearrangement joins TRBV7-2 to TRBJ1-6, with a weak D call TRBD1 (6 bases). Trimming removed 4 bases at V and 7 bases at J, with 11 bases between. Per germline, CDR1 SGHTA and CDR2 FQGNSA. The CDR3 length is 14 residues. Here the CDR3 reads CASSSTGNNSPLHF. The DNA for the CDR3 is TGTGCCAGCAGCTCCACAGGGAACAATTCACCCCTCCACTTT.

This clonotype was seen repeatedly, ten times or more. The chain uses TRBV7-2 and TRBJ2-5; 7 bases fit TRBD2. Germline values: CDR1 SGHTA, CDR2 FQGNSA. The CDR3 is 13 residues long. V shed 5 bases and J 5 bases; nucleotides not matched to a gene: 5. The CDR3 sequence is CASSQSGIETQYF. The CDR3 DNA follows: TGTGCCAGCAGCCAAAGCGGGATTGAGACCCAGTACTTC.

This clonotype was observed many times. This sequence joins TRBV20-1 and TRBJ1-2, with D maybe TRBD1 (5 bases). CDR3 length equals 15 residues. The V end lost 4 bases, the J end lost 4 bases, and 19 bases lay between the germline ends. CDR1 is DFQATT and CDR2 is SNEGSKA in the germline V gene (reference sequence). The CDR3, as DNA: TGCAGTGCTATCGTTTCCGGGGCTACCGGCTATGGCTACACCTTC. Translating gives CSAIVSGATGYGYTF.

In its sample, this clonotype was seen many times. The chain combines TRBV11-2 with TRBJ2-7; D unclear. V was pared by 4 bases and J by 7 bases, with 5 bases between. The CDR3 contains 10 residues. Per germline, CDR1 SGHAT and CDR2 FQNNGV. CDR3 sequence: CASSSREQYF. Written as DNA, the CDR3 is TGTGCCAGCAGCTCTAGGGAGCAGTACTTC.

This clonotype came up many times. The rearrangement uses TRBV6-5 and TRBJ2-7; 7 bases align to TRBD2. This CDR3 is built from 16 residues. CDR1 and CDR2 from the germline V gene are MNHEY and SVGAGI. Losses at the gene ends were 5 bases for V and 10 bases for J; bases not matched to a gene: 20. The CDR3 loop is CASSDRDWGGSYEQYF. For the CDR3, the DNA is TGTGCCAGCAGTGATCGGGACTGGGGGGGGTCCTATGAACAGTACTTC.

This clonotype was counted many times. The CDR3 DNA is TGCGCCAGCACACAAACAGGGACGAACACTGAAGCTTTCTTT. Translated: CASTQTGTNTEAFF. The chain couples TRBV5-1 to TRBJ1-1; a weak D match, TRBD1 (6 bases). The V and J ends lost 6 bases and 1 base respectively, with 13 bases between them. CDR3 length equals 14 residues. CDR1 and CDR2 from the germline V gene are SGHRS and YFSETQ.

This clonotype was found many times. This chain connects TRBV10-3 to TRBJ2-3, with a possible D match to TRBD2 (5 bases). Between the trimmed V and J ends, which lost 0 bases and 2 bases, there was a span of 15 bases. Germline lookup yields CDR1 ENHRY and CDR2 SYGVKD. The length of the CDR3 is 17 residues. CDR3 sequence reads: CAISESLAGELTDTQYF. CDR3 bases: TGTGCCATCAGTGAGTCGCTTGCGGGTGAACTCACAGATACGCAGTATTTT.

This clonotype appeared many times. The chain's CDR3 is CASSQRTEAFF. The DNA of the CDR3 is TGTGCCAGCAGTCAAAGGACCGAAGCTTTCTTT. This chain joins TRBV12-3 or TRBV12-4 and TRBJ1-1; D remains unclear. The CDR3 covers 11 residues. V lost 5 bases to trimming and J lost 8 bases, with 9 bases between them.

This clonotype came up many times. The genes are TRBV5-6 and TRBJ1-1; 9 bases line up with TRBD1. CDR3 size: 18 residues. With V trimmed by 0 bases and J by 2 bases, 11 bases remained unmatched. Germline lookup yields CDR1 SGHDT and CDR2 YYEEEE. CDR3 sequence (DNA): TGTGCCAGCAGCTTGGTCACCGGGACAGGGAGACTCAACACTGAAGCTTTCTTT. Its protein is CASSLVTGTGRLNTEAFF.

In its sample, this clonotype is medium-sized. V is TRBV20-1 and J is TRBJ2-7, with D hard to call. V was cut by 3 bases and J by 3 bases, with 9 bases left in between. CDR3 length: 12 amino acids. Germline V gene sequence: CDR1 DFQATT, CDR2 SNEGSKA (reference sequence). The CDR3 is CSASWGSYEQYF. CDR3 sequence (DNA): TGCAGTGCTAGTTGGGGTAGCTACGAGCAGTACTTC.

At least ten counts were recorded for this clonotype. The rearrangement joins TRBV19 to TRBJ2-2; D gene ambiguous. The CDR3 runs 15 residues. Germline V lookup: CDR1 LNHDA, CDR2 SQIVND (reference sequence). Trimming stripped 7 bases from V and 0 bases from J, with 12 bases between. The CDR3 loop is CASTSAWTNTGELFF. The CDR3 DNA is TGTGCCAGTACCTCGGCGTGGACGAACACCGGGGAGCTGTTTTTT. Looking up the rest from reference TRBV19 and TRBJ2-2 gives the full variable domain: DGGITQSPKYLFRKEGQNVTLSCEQNLNHDAMYWYRQDPGQGLRLIYYSQIVNDFQKGDIAEGYSVSREKKESFPLTVTSAQKNPTAFYLCASTSAWTNTGELFFGEGSRLTVL.

In its sample, this clonotype was seen many times. The genes are TRBV29-1 and TRBJ1-5; 8 bases match TRBD1. V dropped 6 bases and J dropped 3; count of bases not matched to a gene: 4. In germline, CDR1 is SQVTM, CDR2 ANQGSEA. The CDR3 totals 13 residues. Written as DNA, the CDR3 is TGCAGCGTGCTGACAGGGGCCAATCAGCCCCAGCATTTT. Translated, it gives CSVLTGANQPQHF.

This clonotype is judged medium-sized. The chain is built from TRBV19 and TRBJ2-3; 8 nucleotides line up with TRBD1. Germline V gene lookup returns CDR1 LNHDA and CDR2 SQIVND (reference sequence). J gave up 5 bases and V 4 bases, and 5 bases lay outside the gene matches. The CDR3 sequence is 14 residues long. CDR3 sequence reads: CASSTGQGRDTQYF. The CDR3, as DNA: TGTGCCAGTAGTACAGGACAGGGACGAGATACGCAGTATTTT.